Included here is one T cell receptor beta chain sequence, with context. This table comes from immunoSEQ multiplex PCR, and its TCRdb copy is limited to in-frame clones, with some not included. Of over 250,000 clones detected, 91% appear once; the ten largest clones hold 2% to 2.5%. These data belong to a study of blood T cell repertoires in COVID-19. Across the study: PBMCs, B-cell-depleted T cells, or T cells provided the cDNA or gDNA that made up the material.

Trimming at V came to 4 bases and at J to 5 bases, leaving 6 bases not matched to a gene. Germline V gene lookup returns CDR1 SGHRS and CDR2 YFSETQ. The CDR3 spans 16 residues. This clonotype was obtained from a young woman with COVID-19, enrolled during active disease. Sequencing was done on a sample of peripheral blood. The chain joins TRBV5-1 to TRBJ1-6, with TRBD1 matching 10 bases. The CDR3 sequence is CASSPGTGVDNSPLHF. The CDR3 bases are TGCGCCAGCAGCCCCGGGACAGGGGTGGATAATTCACCCCTCCACTTT.